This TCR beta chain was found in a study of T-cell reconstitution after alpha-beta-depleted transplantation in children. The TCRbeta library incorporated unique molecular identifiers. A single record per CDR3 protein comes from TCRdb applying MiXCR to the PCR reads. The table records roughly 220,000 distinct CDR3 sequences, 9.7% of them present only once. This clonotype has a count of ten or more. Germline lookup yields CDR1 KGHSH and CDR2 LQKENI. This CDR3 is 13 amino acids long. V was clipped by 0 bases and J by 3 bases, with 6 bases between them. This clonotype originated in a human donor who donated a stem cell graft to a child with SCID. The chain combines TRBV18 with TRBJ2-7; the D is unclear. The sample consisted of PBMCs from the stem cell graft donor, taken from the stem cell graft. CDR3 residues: CASSPPDIYEQYF. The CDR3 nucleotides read TGTGCCAGCTCACCACCGGATATCTACGAGCAGTACTTC.